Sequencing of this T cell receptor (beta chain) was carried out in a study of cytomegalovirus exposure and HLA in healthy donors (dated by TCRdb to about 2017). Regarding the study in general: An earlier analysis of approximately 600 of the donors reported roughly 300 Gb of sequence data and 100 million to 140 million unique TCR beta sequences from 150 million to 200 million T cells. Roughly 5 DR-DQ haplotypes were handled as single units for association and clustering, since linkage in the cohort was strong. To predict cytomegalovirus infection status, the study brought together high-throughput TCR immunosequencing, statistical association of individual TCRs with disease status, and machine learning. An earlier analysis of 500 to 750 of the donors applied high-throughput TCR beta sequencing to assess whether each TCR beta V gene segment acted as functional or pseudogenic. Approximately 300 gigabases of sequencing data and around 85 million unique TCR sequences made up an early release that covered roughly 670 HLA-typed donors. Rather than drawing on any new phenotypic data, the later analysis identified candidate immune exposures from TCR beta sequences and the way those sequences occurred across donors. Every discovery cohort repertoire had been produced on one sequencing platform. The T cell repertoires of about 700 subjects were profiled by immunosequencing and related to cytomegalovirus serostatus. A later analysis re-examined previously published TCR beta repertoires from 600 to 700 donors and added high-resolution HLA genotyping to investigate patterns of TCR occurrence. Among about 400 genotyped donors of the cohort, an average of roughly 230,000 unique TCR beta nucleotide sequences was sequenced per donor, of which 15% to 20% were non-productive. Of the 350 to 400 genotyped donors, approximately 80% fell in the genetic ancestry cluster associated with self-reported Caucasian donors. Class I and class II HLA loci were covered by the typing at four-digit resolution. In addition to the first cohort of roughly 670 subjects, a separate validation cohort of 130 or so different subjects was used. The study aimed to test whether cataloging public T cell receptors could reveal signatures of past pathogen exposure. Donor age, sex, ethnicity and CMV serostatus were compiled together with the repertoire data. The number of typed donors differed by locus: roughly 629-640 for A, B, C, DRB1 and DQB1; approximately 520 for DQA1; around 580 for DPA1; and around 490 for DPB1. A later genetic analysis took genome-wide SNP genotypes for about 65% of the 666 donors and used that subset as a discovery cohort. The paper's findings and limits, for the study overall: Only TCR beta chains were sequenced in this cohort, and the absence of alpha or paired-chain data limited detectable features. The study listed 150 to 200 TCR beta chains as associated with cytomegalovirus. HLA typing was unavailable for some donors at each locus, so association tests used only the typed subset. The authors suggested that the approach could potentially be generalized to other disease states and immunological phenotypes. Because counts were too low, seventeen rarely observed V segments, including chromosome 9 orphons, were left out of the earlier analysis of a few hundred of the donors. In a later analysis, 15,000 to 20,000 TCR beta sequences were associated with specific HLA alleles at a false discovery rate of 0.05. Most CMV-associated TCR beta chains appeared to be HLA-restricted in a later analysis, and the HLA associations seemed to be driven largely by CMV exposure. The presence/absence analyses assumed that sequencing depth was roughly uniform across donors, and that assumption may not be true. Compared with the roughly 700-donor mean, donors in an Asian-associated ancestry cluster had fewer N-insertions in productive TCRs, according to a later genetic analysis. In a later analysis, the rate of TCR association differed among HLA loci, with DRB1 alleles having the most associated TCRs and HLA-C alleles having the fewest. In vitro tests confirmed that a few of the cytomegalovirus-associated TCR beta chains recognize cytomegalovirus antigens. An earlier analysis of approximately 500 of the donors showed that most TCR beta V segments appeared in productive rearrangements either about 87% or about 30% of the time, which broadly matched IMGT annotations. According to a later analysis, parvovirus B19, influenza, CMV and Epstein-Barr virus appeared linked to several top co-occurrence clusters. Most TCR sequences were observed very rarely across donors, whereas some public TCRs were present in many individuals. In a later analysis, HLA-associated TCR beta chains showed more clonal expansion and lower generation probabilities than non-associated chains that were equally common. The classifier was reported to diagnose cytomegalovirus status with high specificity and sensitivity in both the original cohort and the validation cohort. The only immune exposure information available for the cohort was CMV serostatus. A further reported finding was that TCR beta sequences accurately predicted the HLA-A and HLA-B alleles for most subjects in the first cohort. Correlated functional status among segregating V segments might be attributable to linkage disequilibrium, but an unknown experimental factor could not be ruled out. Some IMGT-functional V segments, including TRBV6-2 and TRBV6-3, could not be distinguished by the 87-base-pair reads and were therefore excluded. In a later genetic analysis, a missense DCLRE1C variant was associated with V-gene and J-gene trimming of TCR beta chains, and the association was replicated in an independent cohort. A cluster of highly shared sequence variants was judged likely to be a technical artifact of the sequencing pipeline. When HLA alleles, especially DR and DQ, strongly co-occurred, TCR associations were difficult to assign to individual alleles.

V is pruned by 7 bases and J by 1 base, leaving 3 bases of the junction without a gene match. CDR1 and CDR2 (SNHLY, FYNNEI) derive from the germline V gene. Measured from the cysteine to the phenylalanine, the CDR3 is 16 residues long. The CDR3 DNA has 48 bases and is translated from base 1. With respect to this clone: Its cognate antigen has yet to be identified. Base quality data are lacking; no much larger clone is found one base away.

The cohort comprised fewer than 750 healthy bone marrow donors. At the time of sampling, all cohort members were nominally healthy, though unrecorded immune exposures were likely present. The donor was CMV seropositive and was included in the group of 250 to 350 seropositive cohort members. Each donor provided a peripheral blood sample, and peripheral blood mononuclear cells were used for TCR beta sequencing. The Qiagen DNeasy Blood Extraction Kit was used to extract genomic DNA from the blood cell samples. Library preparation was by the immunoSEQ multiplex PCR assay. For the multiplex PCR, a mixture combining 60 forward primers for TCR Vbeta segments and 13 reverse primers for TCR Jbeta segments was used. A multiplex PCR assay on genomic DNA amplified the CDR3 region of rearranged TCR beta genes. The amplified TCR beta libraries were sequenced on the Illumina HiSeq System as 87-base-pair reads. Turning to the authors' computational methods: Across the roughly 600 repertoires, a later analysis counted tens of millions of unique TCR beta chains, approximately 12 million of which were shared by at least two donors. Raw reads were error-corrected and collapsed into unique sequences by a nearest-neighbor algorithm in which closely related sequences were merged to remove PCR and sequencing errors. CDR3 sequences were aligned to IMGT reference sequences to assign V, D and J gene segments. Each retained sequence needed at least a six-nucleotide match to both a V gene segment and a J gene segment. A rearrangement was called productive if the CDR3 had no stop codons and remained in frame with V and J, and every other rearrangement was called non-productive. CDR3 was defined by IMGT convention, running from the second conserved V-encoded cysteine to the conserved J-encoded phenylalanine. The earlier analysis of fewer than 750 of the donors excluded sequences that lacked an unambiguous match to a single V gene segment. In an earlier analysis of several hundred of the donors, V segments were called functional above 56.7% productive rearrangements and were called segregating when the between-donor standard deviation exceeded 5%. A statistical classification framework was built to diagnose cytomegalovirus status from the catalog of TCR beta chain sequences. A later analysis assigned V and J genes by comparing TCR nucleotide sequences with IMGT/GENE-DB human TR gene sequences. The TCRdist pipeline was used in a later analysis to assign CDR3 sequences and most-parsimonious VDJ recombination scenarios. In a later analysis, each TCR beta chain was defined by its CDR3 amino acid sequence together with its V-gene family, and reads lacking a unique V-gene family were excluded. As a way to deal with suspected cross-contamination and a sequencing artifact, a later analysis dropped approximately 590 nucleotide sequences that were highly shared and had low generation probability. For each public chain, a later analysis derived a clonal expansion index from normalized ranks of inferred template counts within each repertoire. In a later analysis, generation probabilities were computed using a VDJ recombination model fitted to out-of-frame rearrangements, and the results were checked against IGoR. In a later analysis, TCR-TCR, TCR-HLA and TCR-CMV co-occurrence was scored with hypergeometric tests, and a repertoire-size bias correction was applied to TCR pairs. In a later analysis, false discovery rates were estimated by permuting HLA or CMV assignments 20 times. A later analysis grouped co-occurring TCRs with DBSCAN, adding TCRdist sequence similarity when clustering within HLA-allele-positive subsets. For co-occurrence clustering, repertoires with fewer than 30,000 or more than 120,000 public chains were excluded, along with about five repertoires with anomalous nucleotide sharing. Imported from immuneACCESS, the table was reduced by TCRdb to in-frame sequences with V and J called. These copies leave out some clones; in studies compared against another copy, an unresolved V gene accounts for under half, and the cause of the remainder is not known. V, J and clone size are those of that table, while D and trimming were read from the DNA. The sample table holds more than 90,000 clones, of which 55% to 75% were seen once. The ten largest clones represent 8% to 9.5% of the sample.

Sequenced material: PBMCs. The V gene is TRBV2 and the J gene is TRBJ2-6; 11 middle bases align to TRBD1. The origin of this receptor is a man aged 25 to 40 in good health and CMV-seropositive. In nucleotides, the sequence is TGTGCCAGCAATAGGGACAGGGGGTCTGGGGCCAACGTCCTGACTTTC. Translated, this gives CASNRDRGSGANVLTF.